Listed below are T cell receptor beta chains from one sample, sequenced in a study of cytomegalovirus exposure and HLA in healthy donors. The repertoire was sequenced with immunoSEQ multiplex PCR; TCRdb's copy has only in-frame clones and lacks some. Here the sample spans under 200,000 clones, 65% to 90% being singletons. Sequences were obtained from PBMCs. These receptors all come from a human donor in good health. Both conserved end residues are part of each CDR3. D genes are given only for firm matches. Only part of the rows carry a size: once, few, many, or a class if the clone is expanded.

J | D | V | size | DNA | CDR3
TRBJ2-1 | . | TRBV9 | . | TGTGCCAGCAGCGTAGAGGTCCACTATCCGGGGTCCTTTAATGAGCAGTTCTTC | CASSVEVHYPGSFNEQFF
TRBJ1-5 | . | TRBV7-6 | . | TGTGCCAGCAGCTTGGGCAGGGGCGGCAATCAGCCCCAGCATTTT | CASSLGRGGNQPQHF
TRBJ1-2 | TRBD1 | TRBV6-5 | few | TGTGCCAGCAGCTGGACAGGGGGCCGAGGCTACACCTTC | CASSWTGGRGYTF
TRBJ2-7 | TRBD2 | TRBV5-4 | . | TGTGCCAGCAGCTTCGGGGGGTCCTACGAGCAGTACTTC | CASSFGGSYEQYF
TRBJ1-1 | . | TRBV5-1 | . | TGCGCCAGCAGCCAGGAGGGATACTACACTGAAGCTTTCTTT | CASSQEGYYTEAFF
TRBJ2-2 | TRBD1 | TRBV18 | few | TGTGCCAGCTCACCACGGGGACAGGGACACACCGGGGAGCTGTTTTTT | CASSPRGQGHTGELFF
TRBJ1-1 | TRBD1 | TRBV30 | . | TGTGCCTTTAAGACAGGGGAATTTACTGAAGCTTTCTTT | CAFKTGEFTEAFF
TRBJ2-7 | TRBD2 | TRBV5-4 | . | TGTGCCAGCAGCGGGGCGGGGGAGACCTACGAGCAGTACTTC | CASSGAGETYEQYF
TRBJ2-2 | TRBD1 | TRBV7-7 | few | TGTGCTAGCAGCTTAGCGCTGGGACAGGGAACCGGGGAGCTGTTTTTT | CASSLALGQGTGELFF
TRBJ1-1 | . | TRBV2 | . | TGTGCCAGCAGTGCAATCTTAGGGGCGAGCACTGAAGCTTTCTTT | CASSAILGASTEAFF
TRBJ1-5 | . | TRBV19 | . | TGTGCCAGTAGCGGGACTGGCTCTTTGGCCCAGCATTTT | CASSGTGSLAQHF
TRBJ1-6 | . | TRBV6-6 | . | TGTGCCAGCAGTTACCGACAGAGCTCCTATAATTCACCCCTCCACTTT | CASSYRQSSYNSPLHF
TRBJ2-1 | TRBD2 | TRBV9 | . | TGTGCCAGCACCGCGGGGGGGTTAGGATTGAATGAGCAGTTCTTC | CASTAGGLGLNEQFF
TRBJ2-7 | . | TRBV9 | . | TGTGCCAGCAGCCGAAGGGAGAATGAGCAGTACTTC | CASSRRENEQYF
TRBJ2-5 | TRBD2 | TRBV5-1 | . | TGCGCCAGCAGCCCATGGACTAGCGGGGGGTTAGAGACCCAGTACTTC | CASSPWTSGGLETQYF
TRBJ1-1 | . | TRBV5-5 | . | TGTGCCAGCAGTCCGACAACGAACACTGAAGCTTTCTTT | CASSPTTNTEAFF
TRBJ2-2 | . | TRBV15 | . | TGTGCCACCAGCAGATCGGCGGGGGCCGCGAACACCGGGGAGCTGTTTTTT | CATSRSAGAANTGELFF
TRBJ2-7 | . | TRBV4-1 | . | TGCGCCAGCAGCCTACAGGGTTTGTCCTACGAGCAGTACTTC | CASSLQGLSYEQYF
TRBJ1-1 | TRBD1 | TRBV5-1 | . | TGCGCCAGCAGCTTGTCGAGACAGGGAATCACTGAAGCTTTCTTT | CASSLSRQGITEAFF
TRBJ1-2 | TRBD1 | TRBV5-1 | once | TGCGCCAGCAGCTTGGTGCGGACAGGGGGCTGTGGCTACACCTTC | CASSLVRTGGCGYTF
TRBJ1-3 | . | TRBV7-9 | . | TGTTCCAGCAACTCACTAGGGACAATCCTCTCTGGAAACACCATATATTTT | CSSNSLGTILSGNTIYF
TRBJ2-7 | TRBD2 | TRBV7-9 | . | TGTGCCAGCAGCTCCTTCTCGGGGGGGGTCCTCAGGGAGCAGTACTTC | CASSSFSGGVLREQYF
TRBJ1-1 | . | TRBV19 | . | TGTGCCAGTCTAAAGAACACTGAAGCTTTCTTT | CASLKNTEAFF
TRBJ2-1 | TRBD1 | TRBV4-3 | . | TGCGCCAGCGCAGCAGGGGGCGGGGTAATGAATGAGCAGTTCTTC | CASAAGGGVMNEQFF
TRBJ2-2 | TRBD2 | TRBV7-9 | . | TGTGCCAGCAGCTTATTAGCGGGGGGGCCAGCCGGGGAGCTGTTTTTT | CASSLLAGGPAGELFF
TRBJ2-7 | . | TRBV7-9 | . | TGTGCCAGCAGCTCCCGAGGTGACGAGCAGTACTTC | CASSSRGDEQYF
TRBJ2-1 | TRBD2 | TRBV11-2 | . | TGTGCCAGCAGCTCGGTGACGACTAGCGGCCACAATGAGCAGTTCTTC | CASSSVTTSGHNEQFF
TRBJ1-2 | TRBD1 | TRBV5-6 | once | TGTGCCAGCAGCCCTGGACAGGGTCGGCGCTACACCTTC | CASSPGQGRRYTF
TRBJ1-2 | . | TRBV7-9 | . | TGTGCCAGCACAGACAGGTATTATGGCTACACCTTC | CASTDRYYGYTF
TRBJ2-1 | TRBD1 | TRBV5-1 | . | TGCGCCAGTTCGGAGACAGGGGGCAATGAGCAGTTCTTC | CASSETGGNEQFF
TRBJ1-1 | . | TRBV9 | . | TGTGCCAGCAGCCCCACCCCACTAGACACTGAAGCTTTCTTT | CASSPTPLDTEAFF
TRBJ2-7 | TRBD1 | TRBV9 | . | TGTGCCAGCAGCAGATCCGGGACAGGGGGCCTGCCCAACTACGAGCAGTACTTC | CASSRSGTGGLPNYEQYF
TRBJ1-3 | . | TRBV6-1 | once | TGTGCCAGCAGGGTGGACGGGAACTCTGGAAACACCATATATTTT | CASRVDGNSGNTIYF
TRBJ2-3 | . | TRBV5-4 | few | TGTGCCAGCAGCCTAGCGGGACAGGGGATGACAGATACGCAGTATTTT | CASSLAGQGMTDTQYF
TRBJ1-2 | . | TRBV7-2 | . | TGTGCCAGCAGCTGGGGGACACGAGGCTACACCTTC | CASSWGTRGYTF
TRBJ1-1 | . | TRBV9 | . | TGTGCCAGCAGCGTAGCTACAGCAAACACTGAAGCTTTCTTT | CASSVATANTEAFF
TRBJ2-1 | . | TRBV5-4 | . | TGTGCCAGCAGCTTGGCGTTAGGGGGCAATGAGCAGTTCTTC | CASSLALGGNEQFF
TRBJ1-6 | . | TRBV4-1 | . | TGCGCCAGCAGGTTGGACAGCAGCTCCTATAATTCACCCCTCCACTTT | CASRLDSSSYNSPLHF
TRBJ2-1 | TRBD2 | TRBV6-6 | . | TGTGCCAGCAGTTACTCCGGGACTAGCTCCTACAATGAGCAGTTCTTC | CASSYSGTSSYNEQFF
TRBJ2-7 | TRBD1 | TRBV15 | . | TGTGCCACCAGCAGAGGAGTGGGACAGGCGACTTACGAGCAGTACTTC | CATSRGVGQATYEQYF
TRBJ2-1 | TRBD2 | TRBV7-2 | few | TGTGCCAGCAGCTTAGCATCCTGGGACTACACAACCTACAATGAGCAGTTCTTC | CASSLASWDYTTYNEQFF
TRBJ2-5 | TRBD1 | TRBV25-1 | . | TGTGCCAGCTCGGGCAGGGGGCGAGAGACCCAGTACTTC | CASSGRGRETQYF
TRBJ1-2 | . | TRBV27 | . | TGTGCCAGCAGTTCAATATCCGACAGCTATGGCTACACCTTC | CASSSISDSYGYTF
TRBJ1-6 | TRBD1 | TRBV18 | few | TGTGCCAGCTCATCCCGGGGACAGGGGAATTCACCCCTCCACTTT | CASSSRGQGNSPLHF
TRBJ2-1 | . | TRBV20-1 | . | TGCAGTGCTAAGGGGAACAATGAGCAGTTCTTC | CSAKGNNEQFF
TRBJ2-7 | TRBD1 | TRBV7-9 | . | TGTGCCAGCCGGGTGACAGGGGGAGACTACGAGCAGTACTTC | CASRVTGGDYEQYF
TRBJ2-3 | . | TRBV7-2 | . | TGTGCCAGCAGCTCGCGGGGGGACAGCTCAACAGATACGCAGTATTTT | CASSSRGDSSTDTQYF
TRBJ1-1 | . | TRBV19 | . | TGTGCCAGTAGTCTACAGGGAGCGGCTTTCTTT | CASSLQGAAFF